This TCR beta chain was sequenced in a study of regulatory T cells in long-lasting Graves disease. Note on this clonotype: A read error is likely, as this CDR3 ends without the conserved phenylalanine or tryptophan.

This CDR3 comprises 12 residues. Germline V gene data show CDR1 as SGDLS and CDR2 as YYNGEE. Between the trimmed V and J ends, which lost 3 bases and 3 bases, there was a span of 7 bases. Construction of the TCR beta libraries employed iRepertoire HTBI primers in conjunction with Arm-PCR of CDR3 regions. TCRdb re-derived calls from the multiplex PCR reads in MiXCR, one entry per CDR3 protein. Among hundreds of thousands of distinct CDR3 sequences listed, less than 25% were seen once. Time point of the sample: persistent/refractory GD, antithyroid drugs over 5 years with positive TRAb. From RNA extracted from PBMCs, the TCR library was made.

J is TRBJ2-7 and V is TRBV9; no reliable D call. The sample in question was peripheral blood mononuclear cells (PBMCs), obtained when the disease was refractory, from a patient treated with antithyroid drugs. The source is a female donor with Graves disease. This chain's CDR3 is CASSATDYEQYS. The CDR3 DNA reads as TGTGCCAGCAGCGCAACGGACTACGAGCAGTACTCC.